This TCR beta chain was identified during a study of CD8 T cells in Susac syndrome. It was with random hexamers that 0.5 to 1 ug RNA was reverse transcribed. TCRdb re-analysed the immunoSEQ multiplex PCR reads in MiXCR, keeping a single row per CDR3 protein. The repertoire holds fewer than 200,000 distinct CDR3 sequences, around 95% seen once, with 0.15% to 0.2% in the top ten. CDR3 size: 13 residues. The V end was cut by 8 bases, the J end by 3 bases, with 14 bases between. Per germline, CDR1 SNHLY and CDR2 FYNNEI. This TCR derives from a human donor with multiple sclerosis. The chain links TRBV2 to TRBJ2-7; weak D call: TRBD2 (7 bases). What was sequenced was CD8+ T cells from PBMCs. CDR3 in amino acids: CASAGRGNYEQYF. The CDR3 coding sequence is TGTGCCAGCGCAGGGAGGGGGAACTACGAGCAGTACTTC.